This TCR beta chain stems from a study of blood T cell repertoires in COVID-19. V gave up 3 bases and J gave up 4 bases, with 18 bases separating them. Per germline, CDR1 LGHNA and CDR2 YSLEER. CDR3 length: 16 amino acids. In the original processing: Scientists estimated how many nucleated cells there were by amplifying reference gene primers. Profiled with immunoSEQ multiplex PCR; TCRdb holds only in-frame clones, not every one. V and J calls and clone size are copied from that table; D and trimming were computed from the DNA. The sample records about 180,000 clones, more than 75% being singletons. The TCR sequence derives from a woman between 45 and 60 years old with COVID-19, enrolled during active disease. Sequenced: peripheral blood. V usage is TRBV4-3 and J usage is TRBJ2-5; the D gene is possibly TRBD1 (6 bases). The CDR3 region is CASSQYHRVVRETQYF. In DNA, the CDR3 is TGCGCCAGCAGCCAGTACCACAGGGTAGTGCGAGAGACCCAGTACTTC.